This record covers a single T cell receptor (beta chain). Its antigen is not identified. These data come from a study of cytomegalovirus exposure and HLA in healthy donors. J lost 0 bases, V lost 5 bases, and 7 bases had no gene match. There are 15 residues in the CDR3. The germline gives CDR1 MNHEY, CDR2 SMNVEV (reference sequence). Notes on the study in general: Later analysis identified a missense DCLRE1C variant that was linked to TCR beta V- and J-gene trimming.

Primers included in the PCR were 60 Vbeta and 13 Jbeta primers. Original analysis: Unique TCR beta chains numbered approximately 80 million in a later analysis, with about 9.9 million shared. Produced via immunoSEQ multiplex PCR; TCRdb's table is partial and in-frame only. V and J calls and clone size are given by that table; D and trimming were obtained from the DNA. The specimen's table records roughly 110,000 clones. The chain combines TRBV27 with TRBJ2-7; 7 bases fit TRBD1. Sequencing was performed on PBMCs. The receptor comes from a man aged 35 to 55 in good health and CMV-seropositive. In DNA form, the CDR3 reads TGTGCCAGCAGTCCGGGCAGGGGGAGCTCCTACGAGCAGTACTTC. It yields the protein CASSPGRGSSYEQYF.